A selection of T cell receptor beta chains follows, all from one sample in a study of blood T cell repertoires in COVID-19. This table comes from immunoSEQ multiplex PCR, and its TCRdb copy is limited to in-frame clones, with some not included. This repertoire shows approximately 200,000 clones, over 65% found once; its top ten account for 18%. The sequenced sample was peripheral blood. The receptors stem from an older person with COVID-19, enrolled during active disease. The CDR3 runs from the conserved cysteine through the conserved F or W. The D gene is left open where the match is weak. Only part of the rows carry a size: once, few, many, or a class if the clone is expanded.

v_gene,abundance,j_gene,d_gene,CDR3nt,CDR3aa
TRBV11-2,NA,TRBJ2-2,NA,TGTGCCAGCAGCTTGGGCGTCGCGAACACCGGGGAGCTGTTTTTT,CASSLGVANTGELFF
TRBV30,NA,TRBJ2-1,NA,TGTGCCGGGCGTCGCCGGGGGGCGGGTAATGAGCAGTTCTTC,CAGRRRGAGNEQFF
TRBV6-6,NA,TRBJ1-5,NA,TGTGCCAGCAGCTGGGGAGAGAGTAGCAATCAGCCCCAGCATTTT,CASSWGESSNQPQHF
TRBV16,NA,TRBJ1-1,TRBD1,TGTGCCAGCAGCCAAACAACAGGGGTTATGAACACTGAAGCTTTCTTT,CASSQTTGVMNTEAFF
TRBV19,once,TRBJ2-2,TRBD1,TGTGCCAGTAGTCGAAGGGGGCCCACCGGGGAGCTGTTTTTT,CASSRRGPTGELFF
TRBV6-5,once,TRBJ2-5,TRBD2,TGTGCCAGCAGTTACACAACTAGCGGGCGAGAGACCCAGTACTTC,CASSYTTSGRETQYF
TRBV11-2,NA,TRBJ1-1,NA,TGTGCCAGCAGCTTTCGACAGAACACTGAAGCTTTCTTT,CASSFRQNTEAFF
TRBV7-2,NA,TRBJ2-5,TRBD1,TGTGCCAGCAGCTCCTTCGACAGGGGGCAACAAGAGACCCAGTACTTC,CASSSFDRGQQETQYF
TRBV2,NA,TRBJ1-5,NA,TGTGCCAGCAGTGAATTGTATAATCAGCCCCAGCATTTT,CASSELYNQPQHF
TRBV29-1,NA,TRBJ2-7,NA,TGCAGCGTTGACTTACCGTCGCGGGAGCAGTACTTC,CSVDLPSREQYF
TRBV2,once,TRBJ2-1,NA,TGTGCCAGCGGGGGCCGGGCCCCCTTCTACAATGAGCAGTTCTTC,CASGGRAPFYNEQFF